This entry lists 15 T cell receptor beta chains sequenced from one sample in a study of CD8+CD57+ T cells in acquired aplastic anemia. According to the study, genomic DNA was the template for TCR beta VDJ and CDR3 profiling. MiXCR was run by TCRdb on the reads, yielding one entry per CDR3 protein. The sample has 250,000 to 350,000 distinct CDR3 sequences; 45% to 70% are singletons. Material: sorted CD4+, CD8+, or CD8+CD57+ T cells (not recorded which) from PBMCs. The receptor set was obtained from a human donor with severe aplastic anemia or a healthy control (not recorded which).

This chain links TRBV7-3 with TRBJ2-7; no clear D. CDR1 and CDR2 (germline): SGHTA, FQGTGA. The CDR3 consists of 13 residues. The V gene lost 5 bases and the J gene lost 0 bases, with 8 bases spanning the gap. The CDR3 region is CASSMDVSYEQYF. The CDR3 nucleotides are TGTGCCAGCAGCATGGACGTCTCCTACGAGCAGTACTTC.

The V and J genes are TRBV24-1 and TRBJ1-5; D is unclear. V lost 6 bases to trimming and J lost 3 bases, with 11 bases between them. CDR1 and CDR2 from the germline V gene are KGHDR and SFDVKD. This CDR3 contains 14 residues. CDR3 residues: CATSRAAYNQPQHF. For the CDR3, the DNA is TGTGCCACCAGTAGGGCAGCCTACAATCAGCCCCAGCATTTT.

This clonotype was seen many times. This chain joins TRBV5-8 and TRBJ1-4; the match to TRBD1 covers 9 bases. CDR1 and CDR2 from the germline V gene are SGHTS and YDEGEE. Unmatched junction bases numbered 3, after V lost 3 bases and J lost 3 bases. This CDR3 contains 15 residues. CDR3 amino acids: CASSYRGPSNEKLFF. CDR3 nucleotide sequence: TGTGCCAGCAGCTACAGGGGGCCCTCTAATGAAAAACTGTTTTTT. The whole variable domain, remainder taken from reference TRBV5-8 and TRBJ1-4, is EAGVTQSPTHLIKTRGQQATLRCSPISGHTSVYWYQQALGLGLQFLLWYDEGEERNRGNFPPRFSGRQFPNYSSELNVNALELEDSALYLCASSYRGPSNEKLFFGSGTQLSVL.

CDR3 sequence reads: CSVERTRSSGGVETQYF. CDR3 sequence (DNA): TGCAGCGTTGAAAGGACGAGATCGAGCGGGGGAGTGGAGACCCAGTACTTC. The chain has TRBV29-1 and TRBJ2-5, with 8 positions matching TRBD2. Germline V CDR1 and CDR2: SQVTM, ANQGSEA. V trimming: 2 bases; J trimming: 5 bases; junction bases outside the gene matches: 16. This CDR3 is 17 amino acids long.

This clonotype was seen ten or more times. The chain joins TRBV19 to TRBJ1-1, with unresolved D. The CDR3 totals 15 residues. Deletions cut 0 bases from V and 3 bases from J, with 11 bases between. CDR1 LNHDA and CDR2 SQIVND come from the germline V gene (reference sequence). CDR3 in amino acids: CASSIDLAGDTEAFF. Here the CDR3 DNA reads TGTGCCAGTAGTATAGATTTGGCCGGGGACACTGAAGCTTTCTTT.

On this clonotype itself: The junction departs from germline at one end; a sequencing error may be responsible. CDR3 residues: CASRLGTSYNSPLHF. The CDR3 DNA follows: TGTGCCAGCAGATTGGGGACAAGCTATAATTCACCCCTCCACTTT. The genes are TRBV5-1 and TRBJ1-6; possible D gene TRBD1, 6 bases. This CDR3 spans 15 amino acids. The germline V gene has CDR1 SGHRS and CDR2 YFSETQ. Filled out from reference TRBV5-1 and TRBJ1-6, the complete variable domain reads KAGVTQTPRYLIKTRGQQVTLSCSPISGHRSVSWYQQTPGQGLQFLFEYFSETQRNKGNFPGRFSGRQFSNSRSEMNVSTLELGDSALYLCASRLGTSYNSPLHFGNGTRLTVT.

Comment on this clonotype: One junction end does not reproduce the germline sequence, and a read error may be involved. This rearrangement joins TRBV19 to TRBJ1-1; D remains unclear. This CDR3 contains 12 residues. CDR1 and CDR2 (germline): LNHDA, SQIVND (reference sequence). CDR3 region: CAGRPGHTEAFF. CDR3 bases: TGTGCCGGTAGACCGGGCCACACTGAAGCTTTCTTT.

This clonotype came up many times. The rearrangement uses TRBV6-4 and TRBJ2-3; 7 bases are shared with TRBD1. Germline assignment: CDR1 MRHNA and CDR2 SNTAGT. V lost 6 bases to trimming and J lost 2 bases; unmatched junction nucleotides: 8. The length of the CDR3 is 15 residues. CDR3 coding DNA: TGTGCCAGCAGACCCAGACAGGGCCACACAGATACGCAGTATTTT. It is translated as CASRPRQGHTDTQYF.

This clonotype was seen many times. J is TRBJ2-7 and V is TRBV5-6; D gene unclear. CDR3 length: 12 residues. The ends were cut back, 4 bases at V and 2 bases at J, with 7 bases in the middle. From germline, CDR1 is SGHDT and CDR2 YYEEEE. The CDR3 nucleotides read TGTGCCAGCAGCATTTTCACCTACGAGCAGTACTTC. Its protein is CASSIFTYEQYF.

This chain uses TRBV3-1 with TRBJ2-7; 11 bases fit TRBD1. This CDR3 is built from 14 residues. The germline V gene encodes CDR1 LGHDT and CDR2 YNNKEL (reference sequence). J lost 8 bases, V lost 3 bases, and 6 bases had no gene match. The CDR3 region has the DNA TGTGCCAGCAGCCACCAGGGACAGGGGGGGAAGCAGTACTTC. Residues: CASSHQGQGGKQYF.

The chain joins TRBV9 to TRBJ1-2; D not certain. V gave up 4 bases and J gave up 7 bases, with 8 bases separating them. This CDR3 comprises 11 residues. CDR1 is SGDLS, CDR2 YYNGEE, per germline. The CDR3 loop reads CASSFGSGYTF. CDR3 in DNA: TGTGCCAGCAGCTTTGGAAGTGGCTACACCTTC.

This chain connects TRBV9 to TRBJ2-2; tentative D call: TRBD1 (6 bases). The CDR3 covers 15 residues. CDR1 SGDLS and CDR2 YYNGEE come from the germline V gene. Trimming removed 1 base at V and 6 bases at J, with 13 bases between. The CDR3 DNA reads as TGTGCCAGCAGCGTAACACCAGGGGCGGCCGGGGAGCTGTTTTTT. Protein product: CASSVTPGAAGELFF. Drawing the rest from reference TRBV9 and TRBJ2-2, the complete variable domain is DSGVTQTPKHLITATGQRVTLRCSPRSGDLSVYWYQQSLDQGLQFLIQYYNGEERAKGNILERFSAQQFPDLHSELNLSSLELGDSALYFCASSVTPGAAGELFFGEGSRLTVL.

The CDR3 nucleotides are TGCGCCAGCAGCCGAGGGGGCGCCGGGGCCAACGTCCTGACTTTC. Its translation is CASSRGGAGANVLTF. This chain uses TRBV5-1 with TRBJ2-6; the match to TRBD1 covers 7 bases. The V segment lost 4 bases and the J segment 4 bases; nucleotides outside the gene matches: 5. Germline V gives CDR1 SGHRS, CDR2 YFSETQ. The CDR3 length is 15 residues.

This clonotype appeared many times. The genes are TRBV20-1 and TRBJ1-1; D ambiguous. This CDR3 has 13 residues. Per germline, CDR1 DFQATT and CDR2 SNEGSKA (reference sequence). The V end lost 3 bases, the J end lost 8 bases, and 16 bases lay between the germline ends. The DNA of the CDR3 is TGCAGTGCTAGGGAGGCAGGCGTGTACGAAGCTTTCTTT. Translated, it gives CSAREAGVYEAFF.

The gene calls are TRBV7-9 and TRBJ1-1; no definite D call. This CDR3 is built from 11 residues. CDR1 is SEHNR, CDR2 FQNEAQ, per germline (reference sequence). V shed 5 bases and J shed 6 bases, with 7 bases lying between them. CDR3 in DNA: TGTGCCAGCAGCACCGCAGCTGAAGCTTTCTTT. It is translated as CASSTAAEAFF. Based on the CDR3 plus reference TRBV7-9 and TRBJ1-1, the full variable domain is DTGVSQNPRHKITKRGQNVTFRCDPISEHNRLYWYRQTLGQGPEFLTYFQNEAQLEKSRLLSDRFSAERPKGSFSTLEIQRTEQGDSAMYLCASSTAAEAFFGQGTRLTVV.